The 15 T cell receptor beta chains listed next were all sequenced from one sample in a study of T cell repertoires in cytomegalovirus infection. TCRdb fed the reads into MiXCR, producing one record per CDR3 protein. The sample has about 310,000 distinct CDR3 sequences; about a tenth are singletons. Sequencing used PBMCs. These receptors were taken from a human donor in good health (CMV status not recorded). Some clones in this sample may be carry-over from other donors' samples.

This clonotype occurred many times. The J gene is TRBJ1-1, the V gene TRBV29-1, with D possibly TRBD1 on 5 matching bases. CDR3 length: 12 amino acids. Trimming removed 0 bases from V and 7 bases from J, with 9 bases in between. Per germline, CDR1 SQVTM and CDR2 ANQGSEA. CDR3 amino acids: CSVEDMGGEAFF. For the CDR3, the DNA is TGCAGCGTTGAAGATATGGGGGGTGAAGCTTTCTTT.

This clonotype was counted at least ten times. The chain carries TRBV2 and TRBJ2-6; D might be TRBD2 (9 bases). The length of the CDR3 is 18 residues. The ends were cut back, 3 bases at V and 1 base at J, with 16 bases in the middle. CDR1 and CDR2 from the germline V gene are SNHLY and FYNNEI. CDR3 coding DNA: TGTGCCAGCAGTGAGTCTAGCGGGGACAGGTCTGGGGCCAACGTCCTGACTTTC. Its translation: CASSESSGDRSGANVLTF.

This clonotype was seen repeatedly, ten times or more. This CDR3 is CASSPTGTSHTEAFF. Here the CDR3 DNA reads TGTGCCAGCAGTCCTACCGGGACTTCCCACACTGAAGCTTTCTTT. The V call is TRBV28, the J call TRBJ1-1; D is possibly TRBD1 (5 bases). In germline, CDR1 is MDHEN, CDR2 SYDVKM. V shed 5 bases and J shed 3 bases, with 16 bases lying between them. The CDR3 length is 15 residues.

In this sample, this clonotype turned up many times. The chain links TRBV7-2 to TRBJ2-6; weak D call: TRBD2 (5 bases). Germline-derived CDR1 and CDR2 are SGHTA and FQGNSA. Trimming left V 4 bases short and J 0 bases short, with 13 bases between. CDR3 size: 17 residues. The chain's CDR3 is CASSSYGRGSGANVLTF. The CDR3 coding sequence is TGTGCCAGCAGCTCTTATGGCCGGGGCTCTGGGGCCAACGTCCTGACTTTC.

This clonotype was recorded a few times. V is TRBV23-1 and J is TRBJ1-5; D gene uncertain. TRBV23-1 is designated an ORF whose function remains uncertain. V lost 1 base to trimming and J lost 5 bases, with 18 bases between them. The CDR3 has 17 residues. CDR3 residues: CASSQLMPGPKDQPQHF. As DNA, the CDR3 is TGCGCCAGCAGTCAATTGATGCCAGGACCAAAGGATCAGCCCCAGCATTTT.

This clonotype was seen many times. The gene calls are TRBV7-6 and TRBJ1-2; D might be TRBD1 (5 bases). Germline values: CDR1 SGHVS, CDR2 FNYEAQ. The CDR3 has 16 residues. The germline V and J ends were trimmed by 1 base and 5 bases, with 17 bases remaining between them. CDR3 bases: TGTGCCAGCAGCTTAGAGTCCGGGACGGCGCATTATGGCTACACCTTC. It yields the protein CASSLESGTAHYGYTF.

The table lists this clonotype with many counts. This rearrangement joins TRBV7-9 to TRBJ1-1; D is unclear. Germline assignment: CDR1 SEHNR and CDR2 FQNEAQ (reference sequence). This CDR3 contains 12 residues. V gave up 5 bases and J gave up 5 bases, with 9 bases separating them. CDR3 in amino acids: CASSPQSTEAFF. The CDR3 DNA reads as TGTGCCAGCAGCCCCCAAAGTACTGAAGCTTTCTTT.

In this sample, this clonotype turned up many times. V and J are TRBV20-1 and TRBJ2-1, with TRBD1 matching over 8 bases. The J segment lost 5 bases and the V segment lost 4 bases, leaving 7 bases of the junction unmatched. This CDR3 region has 14 residues. The germline gives CDR1 DFQATT, CDR2 SNEGSKA (reference sequence). CDR3: CSATQGAGNNEQFF. CDR3 sequence (DNA): TGCAGTGCTACCCAGGGGGCCGGAAACAATGAGCAGTTCTTC.

This clonotype was detected ten times or more. CDR3 amino acids: CASRMGGTSFYEQYV. DNA of the CDR3: TGTGCCAGCAGAATGGGGGGGACTAGCTTCTACGAGCAGTACGTC. This sequence joins TRBV28 and TRBJ2-7, with 9 bases that match TRBD2. There are 15 residues in the CDR3. Germline CDR1 is MDHEN and CDR2 is SYDVKM. The V segment lost 6 bases and the J segment 3 bases; nucleotides outside the gene matches: 9.

In its sample, this clonotype was seen many times. The V gene is TRBV29-1, the J gene TRBJ1-2; D may be TRBD1 (5 bases). This CDR3 contains 12 residues. Germline lookup yields CDR1 SQVTM and CDR2 ANQGSEA. V lost 3 bases to trimming and J lost 4 bases, with 9 bases between them. The DNA of the CDR3 is TGCAGCGTTGACCGCGGGGCCTATGGCTACACCTTC. This codes for CSVDRGAYGYTF.

This clonotype was counted a few times. The chain has TRBV20-1 and TRBJ2-1, with TRBD1 matching over 7 bases. There are 15 residues in the CDR3. Per the germline V gene, CDR1 is DFQATT and CDR2 is SNEGSKA (reference sequence). V gave up 0 bases and J gave up 3 bases; unmatched junction bases: 5. The CDR3 protein is CSARDDRVVYNEQFF. CDR3 nucleotides: TGCAGTGCTAGAGATGACAGGGTGGTCTACAATGAGCAGTTCTTC.

In this sample, this clonotype turned up a few times. The rearrangement joins TRBV14 to TRBJ2-5, with D tentatively TRBD1 (5 bases). Trimming stripped 7 bases from V and 1 base from J, with 10 bases between. The germline V gene encodes CDR1 SGHDN and CDR2 FVKESK. The CDR3 length is 13 residues. DNA for the CDR3: TGTGCCAGCAAACTGACAGTCCAAGAGACCCAGTACTTC. It specifies CASKLTVQETQYF. The full variable domain, in which reference TRBV14 and TRBJ2-5 provide the parts outside the CDR3, is EAGVTQFPSHSVIEKGQTVTLRCDPISGHDNLYWYRRVMGKEIKFLLHFVKESKQDESGMPNNRFLAERTGGTYSTLKVQPAELEDSGVYFCASKLTVQETQYFGPGTRLLVL.

A few counts support this clonotype. V usage is TRBV6-5 and J usage is TRBJ2-3, with D tentatively TRBD2 (5 bases). From germline, CDR1 is MNHEY and CDR2 SVGAGI. Trimming removed 4 bases at V and 1 base at J, with 15 bases between. This CDR3 region has 16 residues. CDR3 sequence: CASSSLSPRGTDTQYF. The CDR3 DNA follows: TGTGCCAGCAGTTCCCTTTCCCCGCGGGGCACAGATACGCAGTATTTT.

This clonotype was recorded many times. The chain joins TRBV7-9 to TRBJ1-2, with 10 bases matching TRBD1. In germline, CDR1 is SEHNR, CDR2 FQNEAQ (reference sequence). Trimming cost V 5 bases and J 3 bases; bases outside gene matches: 6. This CDR3 is 15 amino acids long. DNA of the CDR3: TGTGCCAGCAGCCTGGGACAGGGGATGGACTATGGCTACACCTTC. Translated: CASSLGQGMDYGYTF.

The chain has TRBV2 and TRBJ2-2; TRBD2 matches at 7 bases. Germline-derived CDR1 and CDR2 are SNHLY and FYNNEI. The CDR3 covers 17 residues. The V gene end was trimmed by 2 bases and the J gene end by 2 bases; junction bases not matched to a gene: 8. The chain's CDR3 is CASSELGAGLNTGELFF. The DNA of the CDR3 is TGTGCCAGCAGTGAACTGGGAGCGGGGCTAAACACCGGGGAGCTGTTTTTT.